This entry concerns a single T cell receptor beta chain. This entry comes from a study of blood T cell repertoires in COVID-19. Across the study: Samples came from the United States, Italy and Spain, spanning acute and convalescent COVID-19. T cells, B-cell-depleted T cells, or PBMCs provided the cDNA or gDNA that served as material.

Original processing methods: From reference gene primer amplification, estimates of nucleated cell counts were derived. Clones were sequenced by immunoSEQ multiplex PCR, and TCRdb holds only the in-frame ones, with some missing. V and J calls and clone size are given by that table; D and trimming were obtained from the DNA. The data contain about 74,000 clones, 90% of them singletons. The clonotype comes from a human donor in a cohort sampled during active COVID-19. Sequencing input: peripheral blood.

The CDR3 is CASRTPGSYNEQFF. The CDR3 DNA reads TGTGCCAGCAGAACACCGGGGTCCTACAATGAGCAGTTCTTC. The rearrangement uses TRBV28 and TRBJ2-1; TRBD2 might be the D (5 bases). The ends were cut back, 6 bases at V and 1 base at J, with 10 bases in the middle. The CDR3 runs 14 residues. CDR1 is MDHEN and CDR2 is SYDVKM in the germline V gene.